Below, 10 T cell receptor beta chains from the same sample are listed, as sequenced in a study of blood T cell repertoires in COVID-19. Profiling relied on immunoSEQ multiplex PCR, and the TCRdb table lists in-frame clones only, not all of them. The table lists 300,000 to 500,000 clones, approximately 91% of them singletons, with approximately 2.1% in the top ten. Sequences were obtained from PBMCs or T cells enriched from blood (not recorded which). The receptors here all came from a woman in her thirties or forties with acute COVID-19.

The chain is built from TRBV5-1 and TRBJ2-6; 8 positions match TRBD1. The CDR3 is made up of 17 amino acids. Trimming removed 1 base from V and 3 bases from J; junction bases left unmatched: 6. Germline CDR1 SGHRS, CDR2 YFSETQ. DNA of the CDR3: TGCGCCAGCAGCTTGAATCAGGGGGCGGATGGGGCCAACGTCCTGACTTTC. Residues: CASSLNQGADGANVLTF.

This rearrangement joins TRBV18 to TRBJ2-5; a possible D gene is TRBD2 (5 bases). V dropped 3 bases and J dropped 4 bases, with 15 bases sitting between them. There are 15 residues in the CDR3. Germline V gives CDR1 KGHSH, CDR2 LQKENI. For the CDR3, the DNA is TGTGCCAGCTCACCTCGCAACGGGGTAGGAGAGACCCAGTACTTC. The encoded protein is CASSPRNGVGETQYF.

In the case of this clone: This sample also contains other DNA sequences that code for the same CDR3. V and J are TRBV30 and TRBJ1-5, with unresolved D. Trimming shortened V by 0 bases and J by 7 bases, and 13 bases separated the two germline ends. CDR1 and CDR2 from the germline V gene are GTSNPN and SVGIG (reference sequence). The CDR3 has 14 residues. The CDR3 DNA reads as TGTGCCTGGAGTGTACGGACTTGGGGACAGCCCCAGCATTTT. As protein: CAWSVRTWGQPQHF.

The chain has TRBV5-1 and TRBJ1-2, with 9 positions matching TRBD1. The CDR3 is 13 amino acids. With V trimmed by 4 bases and J by 8 bases, 6 bases remained unmatched. Germline V gives CDR1 SGHRS, CDR2 YFSETQ. CDR3 DNA sequence: TGCGCCAGCAGCCAACTAACAGGGGGCGGCTACACCTTC. It specifies CASSQLTGGGYTF.

The V gene is TRBV7-9, the J gene TRBJ2-3, with D possibly matching TRBD2 (5 bases). The CDR3 length is 11 residues. Germline loops: CDR1 SEHNR, CDR2 FQNEAQ (reference sequence). The V end lost 3 bases, the J end lost 13 bases, and 11 bases lay between the germline ends. DNA of the CDR3: TGTGCCAGCAGCTTTGCGTTGGAGGAGTATTTT. Its protein is CASSFALEEYF.

The V call is TRBV3-1 (or the pseudogene TRBV3-2), the J call TRBJ1-1; D gene uncertain. Trimming pared 4 bases from V and 4 bases from J, leaving 10 bases between. Germline assignment: CDR1 LGHDT and CDR2 YNNKEL (reference sequence). The CDR3 has 13 residues. The CDR3 DNA reads as TGTGCCAGCAGCCTACTTAGTACCACTGAAGCTTTCTTT. Translating it yields CASSLLSTTEAFF.

The gene calls are TRBV19 and TRBJ1-4; D remains ambiguous. The CDR3 runs 15 residues. V dropped 3 bases and J dropped 5 bases, with 13 bases sitting between them. Germline CDR1 is LNHDA and CDR2 is SQIVND (reference sequence). The CDR3 nucleotides read TGTGCCAGTAGTATGGGCCCCGGCGGGAATGAAAAACTGTTTTTT. The encoded protein is CASSMGPGGNEKLFF.

The chain carries TRBV22-1 and TRBJ1-6; TRBD1 is the table's D call and was not checked against the DNA. TRBV22-1 is noted as a pseudogene. CDR3 length: 16 amino acids. The CDR3 protein is CPGSAEGQHFVSPLHF. The DNA of the CDR3 is TGTCCTGGGAGCGCTGAGGGACAGCATTTCGTGTCACCCCTCCACTTT.

The rearrangement uses TRBV28 and TRBJ1-4; 7 positions match TRBD1. Trimming cost V 4 bases and J 5 bases; bases outside gene matches: 4. Germline V CDR1 and CDR2: MDHEN, SYDVKM. The CDR3 sequence is 14 residues long. CDR3 DNA: TGTGCCAGCAGTTATGGGACAGTGAATGAAAAACTGTTTTTT. Translated: CASSYGTVNEKLFF. Complete variable domain (other parts from reference TRBV28 and TRBJ1-4): DVKVTQSSRYLVKRTGEKVFLECVQDMDHENMFWYRQDPGLGLRLIYFSYDVKMKEKGDIPEGYSVSREKKERFSLILESASTNQTSMYLCASSYGTVNEKLFFGSGTQLSVL.

The V and J genes are TRBV5-1 and TRBJ1-2; TRBD1 matches 11 bases. Germline assignment: CDR1 SGHRS and CDR2 YFSETQ. The length of the CDR3 is 14 residues. V lost 4 bases, J lost 4 bases, and 3 bases stayed unmatched. CDR3: CASSADRGPYGYTF. For the CDR3, the DNA is TGCGCCAGCAGCGCGGACAGGGGGCCCTATGGCTACACCTTC.